This T cell receptor (beta chain) was sequenced during a study of blood T cell repertoires in COVID-19. Study overall: T cells, B-cell-depleted T cells, or PBMCs provided the cDNA or gDNA that served as material.

Looked up from germline, CDR1 is KGHSH and CDR2 is LQKENI. Trimming shortened V by 3 bases and J by 0 bases, and 9 bases separated the two germline ends. The CDR3 consists of 15 residues. In the original analysis: The assay estimated nucleated cells by amplifying reference gene primers. The protocol was immunoSEQ multiplex PCR, while the TCRdb copy is restricted to in-frame clones and leaves out a portion. D and trimming were read from the DNA, whereas the V and J calls and clone size are those reported in that table. The repertoire consists of around 68,000 clones, with roughly 91% occurring once and the leading ten covering roughly 7%.

The source of this sequence is a man aged 50 to 60 with active COVID-19. Sequenced sample: peripheral blood. This chain links TRBV18 with TRBJ2-1; a weak D match, TRBD2 (6 bases). The CDR3 coding sequence is TGTGCCAGCTCACCGGAGGGGAGCTCCTACAATGAGCAGTTCTTC. Translation: CASSPEGSSYNEQFF.